One sample yielded the 9 T cell receptor beta chains listed below, sequenced in a study of blood T cells in healthy people across ages. Next came a second PCR, run for about 7 to 12 cycles, which used a sample-barcoded 5' primer along with a J-beta primer mix. MiXCR, run by TCRdb on the 5' RACE reads, gives a single entry per CDR3 protein. The table includes around 990,000 distinct CDR3 sequences, under 40% detected once. The sequenced material came from blood. These receptors were taken from a man between 18 and 29 years old in good health.

This clonotype was counted between two and nine times. The chain recombines TRBV6-2 or TRBV6-3 with TRBJ1-2, with a tentative D call TRBD1 (5 bases). Germline CDR1 reads MNHEY; CDR2 reads SVGEGT. The CDR3 is made up of 13 amino acids. The ends were cut back, 8 bases at V and 10 bases at J, with 20 bases in the middle. DNA of the CDR3: TGTGCCAGCTTAAAGGAGTTCGGGACGACCTACACCTTC. Translation gives CASLKEFGTTYTF.

This clonotype was seen ten or more times. The CDR3 DNA reads TGTGCCATCAGTAAACAGGGGGCCGCCTACAATGAGCAGTTCTTC. Translating gives CAISKQGAAYNEQFF. This chain links TRBV10-3 with TRBJ2-1, with 9 bases identical to TRBD1. Germline values: CDR1 ENHRY, CDR2 SYGVKD. This CDR3 contains 15 residues. The ends lost 5 bases at V and 2 bases at J; junction bases unmatched: 4.

Remarks on this clonotype: Possible read error: a much larger clone is one base away. This chain links TRBV5-1 with TRBJ2-3; D remains ambiguous. The CDR3 has 12 amino acids. Trimming cost V 3 bases and J 6 bases, with 8 bases left between them. The germline CDR1 and CDR2 sequences are SGHRS and YFSETQ. The CDR3 sequence: CASSSTMDTQYF. CDR3 DNA: TGCGCCAGCAGCTCCACCATGGATACGCAGTATTTT.

The chain carries TRBV7-8 and TRBJ1-1; unclear D gene. CDR1 and CDR2 from the germline V gene are SGHVS and FQNEAQ. Trimming cost V 3 bases and J 6 bases, with 8 bases left between them. CDR3 length: 12 amino acids. CDR3 residues: CASSFGRAEAFF. In nucleotides, the CDR3 is TGTGCCAGCAGCTTCGGACGGGCTGAAGCTTTCTTT.

This clonotype was detected a few times. This rearrangement joins TRBV12-3 or TRBV12-4 to TRBJ2-1, with D possibly matching TRBD2 (5 bases). The CDR3 spans 15 residues. Trimming cost V 3 bases and J 6 bases, with 15 bases left between them. CDR3 amino acids: CASSLTGSYGNEQFF. As DNA, the CDR3 is TGTGCCAGCAGTTTGACGGGGTCTTATGGCAATGAGCAGTTCTTC.

The chain joins TRBV20-1 to TRBJ1-2, with no clear D. Germline CDR1 reads DFQATT; CDR2 reads SNEGSKA (reference sequence). There are 13 residues in the CDR3. The ends were cut back, 0 bases at V and 4 bases at J, with 9 bases in the middle. For the CDR3, the DNA is TGCAGTGCTAGAGAGCAATTCCTCTATGGCTACACCTTC. This encodes CSAREQFLYGYTF.

The chain has TRBV13 and TRBJ2-5, with no clear D. The germline V gene encodes CDR1 PRHDT and CDR2 FYEKMQ (reference sequence). V lost 5 bases, J lost 2 bases, and 12 bases lay in between. CDR3 length: 14 amino acids. This CDR3 reads CASSLIAGQETQYF. CDR3 DNA: TGTGCCAGCAGCCTAATCGCCGGGCAAGAGACCCAGTACTTC.

Note on this clonotype: Germline is not matched at one junction end, which may reflect a read error. V usage is TRBV5-5 and J usage is TRBJ1-4, with no clear D. This CDR3 spans 15 amino acids. The germline V gene encodes CDR1 SGHKS and CDR2 YYEKEE (reference sequence). CDR3 amino acids: CTSSLASWRNEKLFF. CDR3 sequence (DNA): TGTACCAGCAGCTTGGCGAGCTGGAGAAATGAAAAACTGTTTTTT.

This clonotype has just a few counts. This chain links TRBV14 with TRBJ2-3; D not resolved. CDR1 and CDR2 from the germline V gene are SGHDN and FVKESK. Trimming removed 0 bases from V and 0 bases from J, with 7 bases in between. The CDR3 loop spans 15 amino acids. CDR3 loop: CASSQEQQSTDTQYF. The CDR3, as DNA: TGTGCCAGCAGCCAAGAACAACAAAGCACAGATACGCAGTATTTT.